A single sample is the source of the 27 T cell receptor beta chains below, sequenced in a study of immune characterization of retroperitoneal liposarcoma. TCRdb re-analysed the PCR reads in MiXCR, keeping a single row per CDR3 protein. The table includes roughly 3,000 distinct CDR3 sequences, about 46% detected once. Material for sequencing was tumor tissue. These receptors were taken from a male donor with retroperitoneal liposarcoma.

This clonotype was picked up a small number of times. The chain uses TRBV6-1 and TRBJ2-3, with TRBD2 matching 12 bases. This CDR3 has 19 amino acids. Losses at the gene ends were 5 bases for V and 1 base for J; bases not matched to a gene: 13. Per germline, CDR1 MNHNS and CDR2 SASEGT. The DNA for the CDR3 is TGTGCCAGCAGTCTACTAGCGGGGGGTTTCGACTTTGGCACAGATACGCAGTATTTT. Its protein product is CASSLLAGGFDFGTDTQYF.

This clonotype turned up a few times. The gene calls are TRBV6-6 and TRBJ2-1; D may be TRBD1 (6 bases). The end of the DNA is better explained by TRBJ2-5, so the J call may be wrong. The CDR3 totals 13 residues. Germline CDR1 MNHNY, CDR2 SVGAGI (reference sequence). The CDR3 loop reads CASSYRDQETQYF. CDR3 DNA: TGTGCCAGCAGCTACAGGGATCAGGAGACCCAGTACTTC.

The J gene is TRBJ2-1, the V gene TRBV7-3, with 7 bases that match TRBD1. Germline V gives CDR1 SGHTA, CDR2 FQGTGA. Germline trimming cut 1 base from V and 4 bases from J; bases unmatched to any gene: 4. The CDR3 is 15 amino acids. This chain's CDR3 is CASSLRQGIYNEQFF. The CDR3 coding sequence is TGTGCCAGCAGCTTAAGACAGGGTATTTACAATGAGCAGTTCTTC.

This clonotype counts as medium-sized. The genes are TRBV7-2 and TRBJ2-1; 7 bases line up with TRBD1. The CDR3 extends over 15 amino acids. Per the germline V gene, CDR1 is SGHTA and CDR2 is FQGNSA. The trim removed 5 bases at V and 13 bases at J, leaving 17 bases unmatched. CDR3 nucleotide sequence: TGTGCCAGCAGCCCCCCGACAGGGTCCAAAAACATTCAGTTCTTC. Amino acids: CASSPPTGSKNIQFF.

The V gene is TRBV6-1, the J gene TRBJ2-5; D gene uncertain. The J call may be incorrect, as the DNA end agrees better with TRBJ2-7. This CDR3 spans 11 amino acids. Germline loops: CDR1 MNHNS, CDR2 SASEGT. CDR3: CASSDVHEQYF. DNA of the CDR3: TGTGCCAGCAGTGATGTTCACGAGCAGTACTTC.

Only a few counts were recorded for this clonotype. The rearrangement joins TRBV6-2 or TRBV6-3 to TRBJ2-3; 9 bases are a match to TRBD2. Germline values: CDR1 MNHEY, CDR2 SVGEGT. Unmatched junction bases numbered 8, after V lost 7 bases and J lost 3 bases. The CDR3 is 15 amino acids. In DNA, the CDR3 is TGTGCCAGCACTAGCGGGACATCAACAACAGATACGCAGTATTTT. Amino acids: CASTSGTSTTDTQYF.

The chain uses TRBV28 and TRBJ1-4, with D possibly matching TRBD1 (5 bases). Germline V gene data show CDR1 as MDHEN and CDR2 as SYDVKM. The CDR3 has 13 residues. Trimming removed 5 bases from V and 5 bases from J, with 9 bases in between. Written as DNA, the CDR3 is TGTGCCAGCAGTGAGACAGCGAATGAAAAACTGTTTTTT. The encoded protein is CASSETANEKLFF.

The chain joins TRBV6-1 to TRBJ2-1; D possibly uses TRBD1 or TRBD2 (5 bases each). The CDR3 length is 13 residues. Germline CDR1 MNHNS, CDR2 SASEGT. With 6 bases removed from V and 9 bases from J, the gap between germline ends came to 15 bases. CDR3 region: CASRRDGWGEQFF. The CDR3 region has the DNA TGTGCCAGCAGAAGGGACGGCTGGGGTGAGCAGTTCTTC.

The genes are TRBV10-1 and TRBJ2-1, with 7 bases lining up with TRBD2. Germline V gene lookup returns CDR1 WNHNN and CDR2 SYGVQD (reference sequence). V lost 0 bases to trimming and J lost 7 bases; unmatched junction nucleotides: 6. The CDR3 is 15 amino acids. This chain's CDR3 is CASSESREGGNEQFF. The CDR3 bases are TGCGCCAGCAGTGAGTCGAGGGAGGGCGGGAATGAGCAGTTCTTC.

The chain couples TRBV7-2 to TRBJ2-1, with unresolved D. The better agreement between TRBJ2-5 and the DNA end casts doubt on the J call. The CDR3 is 13 amino acids. CDR1 is SGHTA, CDR2 FQGNSA, per germline. The CDR3: CASSLVVKETQYF. For the CDR3, the DNA is TGTGCCAGCAGCCTAGTAGTGAAAGAGACCCAGTACTTC.

The chain combines TRBV5-1 with TRBJ2-3; 8 bases agree with TRBD1. Germline loops: CDR1 SGHRS, CDR2 YFSETQ. J lost 0 bases, V lost 3 bases, and 3 bases had no gene match. CDR3 length: 15 residues. The CDR3 region is CASSSGQGSTDTQYF. As DNA, the CDR3 is TGCGCCAGCAGCTCCGGACAGGGTAGCACAGATACGCAGTATTTT.

The chain employs TRBV6-1 and TRBJ2-1, with 10 nucleotides matching TRBD2. The CDR3 has 15 residues. Germline V gene lookup returns CDR1 MNHNS and CDR2 SASEGT. The V gene end was trimmed by 4 bases and the J gene end by 5 bases; junction bases not matched to a gene: 5. In DNA, the CDR3 is TGTGCCAGCAGTGGGAGCGGGAGGGCCCACAATGAGCAGTTCTTC. Translated: CASSGSGRAHNEQFF.

The J gene is TRBJ2-3, the V gene TRBV6-1, with 13 nucleotides matching TRBD2. This CDR3 region has 17 residues. Germline V gene sequence: CDR1 MNHNS, CDR2 SASEGT. V shed 8 bases, J shed 1 base, and the junction held 9 bases outside the gene matches. As DNA, the CDR3 is TGTGCCAGCCTCGGACTAGCGGGGGCCCCGGGCACAGATACGCAGTATTTT. It codes for CASLGLAGAPGTDTQYF.

The chain recombines TRBV6-8 with TRBJ2-6; possibly TRBD1 or TRBD2 for D (6 bases each). Germline assignment: CDR1 MNHGY and CDR2 SAAAGT. This CDR3 has 14 residues. Trimming cost V 7 bases and J 4 bases, with 11 bases left between them. CDR3 protein: CASTGAGGANVLTF. The CDR3 bases are TGTGCCAGCACAGGGGCGGGGGGGGCCAACGTCCTGACTTTC.

The V and J genes are TRBV6-4 and TRBJ2-1, with D perhaps assigned TRBD1 or TRBD2 (5 bases each). Looked up from germline, CDR1 is MRHNA and CDR2 is SNTAGT. The length of the CDR3 is 16 residues. The V end was cut by 0 bases, the J end by 5 bases, with 14 bases between. The CDR3 bases are TGTGCCAGCAGTGACTCGTCCCTCGGGGACCACAATGAGCAGTTCTTC. Translated, it gives CASSDSSLGDHNEQFF.

This clonotype was counted a few times. The J gene is TRBJ2-3, the V gene TRBV30; 8 positions agree with TRBD1. Germline CDR1 reads GTSNPN; CDR2 reads SVGIG (reference sequence). V lost 1 base to trimming and J lost 0 bases; unmatched junction nucleotides: 9. This CDR3 region has 17 residues. CDR3: CAWSGILTGASTDTQYF. The CDR3 DNA sequence: TGTGCCTGGAGTGGGATTCTGACAGGGGCTAGCACAGATACGCAGTATTTT.

This clonotype was recorded only once. The chain links TRBV12-3 or TRBV12-4 to TRBJ2-1; a possible D gene is TRBD2 (5 bases). The CDR3 totals 18 residues. V shed 5 bases and J shed 5 bases, with 25 bases lying between them. The CDR3 sequence is CASSKKQTLAGVDNEQFF. The CDR3 region has the DNA TGTGCCAGCAGTAAAAAGCAAACACTGGCCGGGGTTGACAATGAGCAGTTCTTC.

Judged by abundance, this clonotype is medium-sized. This chain links TRBV6-1 with TRBJ2-1; the match to TRBD2 covers 11 bases. Germline lookup yields CDR1 MNHNS and CDR2 SASEGT. The V and J ends lost 6 bases and 0 bases, in that order; junction bases with no gene match: 7. The CDR3 extends over 17 amino acids. CDR3 DNA: TGTGCCAGCAGAACGGGACTAGCGGATAGCTCCTACAATGAGCAGTTCTTC. It encodes CASRTGLADSSYNEQFF.

By share of the sample, this clonotype is medium-sized (0.01 to 0.1%). The rearrangement uses TRBV7-2 and TRBJ2-5; D uncertain. The ends were cut back, 1 base at V and 5 bases at J, with 14 bases in the middle. Germline V gene data show CDR1 as SGHTA and CDR2 as FQGNSA. The CDR3 runs to 15 residues. The CDR3 loop reads CASSLDGPWRETQYF. DNA for the CDR3: TGTGCCAGCAGCTTAGATGGACCTTGGCGGGAGACCCAGTACTTC.

The chain carries TRBV7-2 and TRBJ2-5, with 13 positions matching TRBD2. The J call may be incorrect, as the DNA end agrees better with TRBJ2-1. The CDR3 runs 15 residues. Germline-derived CDR1 and CDR2 are SGHTA and FQGNSA. The CDR3 loop is CASSYLGTSGDEQFF. The CDR3 DNA follows: TGTGCCAGCAGCTATCTCGGGACTAGCGGGGATGAGCAGTTCTTC.

There are many counts of this clonotype. This chain links TRBV11-2 with TRBJ2-2; D remains unclear. The CDR3 is made up of 11 amino acids. The ends were cut back, 1 base at V and 6 bases at J, with 0 bases in the middle. Per germline, CDR1 SGHAT and CDR2 FQNNGV. The CDR3 sequence is CASSLAGELFF. In DNA, the CDR3 is TGTGCCAGCAGCTTAGCCGGGGAGCTGTTTTTT. The full variable domain, rest sourced from reference TRBV11-2 and TRBJ2-2, is EAGVAQSPRYKIIEKRQSVAFWCNPISGHATLYWYQQILGQGPKLLIQFQNNGVVDDSQLPKDRFSAERLKGVDSTLKIQPAKLEDSAVYLCASSLAGELFFGEGSRLTVL.

The rearrangement joins TRBV7-6 to TRBJ2-2; TRBD1 aligns across 8 bases. This CDR3 is 16 amino acids long. The ends lost 5 bases at V and 7 bases at J; junction bases unmatched: 12. In germline, CDR1 is SGHVS, CDR2 FNYEAQ. The CDR3 region is CASSMDRARDIGELFF. CDR3 nucleotide sequence: TGTGCCAGCAGCATGGACAGGGCAAGGGACATCGGGGAGCTGTTTTTT.

This clonotype has a handful of counts. V and J are TRBV7-2 and TRBJ2-3; no clear D. This CDR3 has 12 residues. V dropped 5 bases and J dropped 6 bases, with 9 bases sitting between them. Germline V gene sequence: CDR1 SGHTA, CDR2 FQGNSA. The CDR3 sequence: CASSPFTDTQYF. The DNA for the CDR3 is TGTGCCAGCAGCCCATTTACTGATACGCAGTATTTT.

This chain links TRBV6-1 with TRBJ2-3; maybe TRBD2 (6 bases). V was pared by 4 bases and J by 4 bases, with 18 bases between. The germline CDR1 and CDR2 sequences are MNHNS and SASEGT. This CDR3 spans 16 amino acids. The CDR3 spells CASSGPTDYWADTQYF. CDR3 nucleotides: TGTGCCAGCAGTGGACCGACGGACTATTGGGCAGATACGCAGTATTTT.

V and J are TRBV7-6 and TRBJ2-1; 13 bases agree with TRBD2. The germline V gene encodes CDR1 SGHVS and CDR2 FNYEAQ. The CDR3 covers 16 residues. V lost 5 bases and J lost 6; bases outside the gene matches: 7. This chain's CDR3 is CASSMTGTSGINEQFF. DNA of the CDR3: TGTGCCAGCAGCATGACCGGGACTAGCGGGATCAATGAGCAGTTCTTC.

This clonotype was seen once. This sequence joins TRBV6-1 and TRBJ2-3; tentatively, D is TRBD1 or TRBD2 (6 bases each). The V end was cut by 6 bases, the J end by 6 bases, with 16 bases between. Germline-derived CDR1 and CDR2 are MNHNS and SASEGT. The CDR3 contains 14 residues. CDR3 nucleotides: TGTGCCAGCAGCACCGAGATGGGGGGCGATACGCAGTATTTT. This sequence encodes CASSTEMGGDTQYF.

This clonotype was seen a few times. J is TRBJ2-2 and V is TRBV6-1; a weak D match, TRBD2 (6 bases). V dropped 5 bases and J dropped 2 bases, with 9 bases sitting between them. The CDR3 is made up of 14 amino acids. The germline V gene has CDR1 MNHNS and CDR2 SASEGT. The CDR3 nucleotides read TGTGCCAGCAGTCCTAGCGTTAACACCGGGGAGCTGTTTTTT. It is translated as CASSPSVNTGELFF.